Listed here are 21 T cell receptor beta chains from one sample, sequenced in a study of brain T cells in children with intractable seizures. Measured with immunoSEQ multiplex PCR; TCRdb has only the in-frame clones, and not every one. The profile shows 80,000 or so clones, about 92% of them singletons. Sequenced material: peripheral blood, taken at surgery. These receptors were obtained from a boy in the first two years of life with tuberous sclerosis and intractable seizures.

Concerning this clone: One junction end does not reproduce the germline sequence, and a read error may be involved. The rearrangement joins TRBV2 to TRBJ2-2; D not certain. Germline V CDR1 and CDR2: SNHLY, FYNNEI. The CDR3 is 14 residues long. The CDR3 region is CAGSNFASTGELFF. For the CDR3, the DNA is TGTGCCGGCAGCAATTTCGCGAGCACCGGGGAGCTGTTTTTT.

The chain is built from TRBV4-1 and TRBJ2-2, with TRBD1 identical over 9 bases. The CDR3 is 14 residues long. Germline CDR1 reads MGHRA; CDR2 reads YSYEKL. V shed 5 bases, J shed 7 bases, and the junction held 5 bases outside the gene matches. The DNA for the CDR3 is TGCGCCAGCAGCTGGACAGGGGAGGTCGGGGAGCTGTTTTTT. Its translation is CASSWTGEVGELFF.

The J gene is TRBJ1-3, the V gene TRBV5-3, with unresolved D. Being an ORF, TRBV5-3 has a function that is uncertain. The germline V and J ends were trimmed by 2 bases and 0 bases, with 9 bases remaining between them. The CDR3 covers 15 residues. DNA of the CDR3: TGTGCCAGAAGCTTCCGACTCCTCTCTGGAAACACCATATATTTT. As protein: CARSFRLLSGNTIYF.

The chain recombines TRBV10-3 with TRBJ1-1; D is perhaps TRBD1 (6 bases). V lost 6 bases and J lost 3, with 11 bases in between. The V gene's germline CDR1 is ENHRY and CDR2 SYGVKD. The CDR3 extends over 13 amino acids. CDR3: CAISPNRDTEAFF. The CDR3 DNA is TGTGCCATCAGCCCCAACAGGGACACTGAAGCTTTCTTT.

The genes are TRBV27 and TRBJ2-3, with 15 bases identical to TRBD2. This CDR3 has 15 residues. CDR1 and CDR2 (germline): MNHEY, SMNVEV (reference sequence). V lost 5 bases, J lost 10 bases, and 7 bases stayed unmatched. The CDR3 DNA reads as TGTGCCAGCAGTCCCGGACTAGCGGGGGGGGCCTCGCAGTATTTT. Translated, it gives CASSPGLAGGASQYF.

The V gene is TRBV3-1 (or the pseudogene TRBV3-2), the J gene TRBJ1-4; possibly TRBD1 for D (5 bases). The CDR3 is 16 amino acids. Germline V CDR1 and CDR2: LGHDT, YNNKEL (reference sequence). The V and J ends lost 1 base and 4 bases respectively, with 13 bases between them. CDR3 residues: CASSQGPGSRNEKLFF. The CDR3 DNA follows: TGTGCCAGCAGCCAAGGGCCAGGGAGTCGTAATGAAAAACTGTTTTTT.

This chain joins TRBV7-2 and TRBJ2-1; 11 bases agree with TRBD2. V was pared by 1 base and J by 4 bases, with 3 bases of the junction left unmatched. The CDR3 is 16 residues long. Germline values: CDR1 SGHTA, CDR2 FQGNSA. In nucleotides, the CDR3 is TGTGCCAGCAGCTTAGACGGGACTAGCGGATACAATGAGCAGTTCTTC. This sequence encodes CASSLDGTSGYNEQFF.

V usage is TRBV6-5 and J usage is TRBJ1-6; D unclear. The CDR3 consists of 15 residues. The germline CDR1 and CDR2 sequences are MNHEY and SVGAGI. Trimming took 3 bases from V and 1 from J, leaving 7 bases between them. The DNA for the CDR3 is TGTGCCAGCAGTTATAGTATATCCTATAATTCACCCCTCCACTTT. Protein sequence: CASSYSISYNSPLHF.

The rearrangement links TRBV18 to TRBJ1-5; D ambiguous. The CDR3 loop spans 12 amino acids. Trimming shortened V by 6 bases and J by 10 bases, and 13 bases separated the two germline ends. Germline V gives CDR1 KGHSH, CDR2 LQKENI. The chain's CDR3 is CASSTSAAPQHF. The CDR3 DNA is TGTGCCAGCTCCACCTCGGCAGCCCCCCAGCATTTT.

This clone was observed once. This rearrangement joins TRBV11-3 to TRBJ1-2, with D tentatively TRBD1 (5 bases). Germline V gene sequence: CDR1 SGHNT, CDR2 YENEEA. Trimming took off 0 bases at V and 8 bases at J, with 16 bases between the two ends. CDR3 length: 15 amino acids. The CDR3 here is CASSLDPSGRGGYTF. The CDR3, as DNA: TGTGCCAGCAGCTTAGATCCTTCGGGAAGGGGAGGCTACACCTTC.

This chain links TRBV5-1 with TRBJ2-4; possible D gene TRBD2, 7 bases. Trimming stripped 4 bases from V and 3 bases from J, with 20 bases between. CDR1 and CDR2 from the germline V gene are SGHRS and YFSETQ. There are 17 residues in the CDR3. The CDR3 sequence is CASSPWGGGLGKNIQYF. The CDR3 DNA reads TGCGCCAGCAGCCCCTGGGGCGGGGGCTTAGGCAAAAACATTCAGTACTTC.

This clone was counted a single time. The chain combines TRBV27 with TRBJ1-2; 7 bases are a match to TRBD1. V lost 5 bases to trimming and J lost 2 bases; unmatched junction nucleotides: 8. The CDR3 extends over 15 amino acids. The germline gives CDR1 MNHEY, CDR2 SMNVEV (reference sequence). CDR3 residues: CASSGLRGANYGYTF. CDR3 coding DNA: TGTGCCAGCAGTGGGCTCAGGGGGGCCAACTATGGCTACACCTTC.

This rearrangement joins TRBV9 to TRBJ1-1; D ambiguous. The germline V gene has CDR1 SGDLS and CDR2 YYNGEE. This CDR3 spans 14 amino acids. The V gene lost 3 bases and the J gene lost 6 bases, with 15 bases spanning the gap. The CDR3 loop is CASSADLREAEAFF. The DNA for the CDR3 is TGTGCCAGCAGCGCGGACCTCCGAGAGGCTGAAGCTTTCTTT.

This clone was recorded once. One end of the junction is discordant with germline, which a read error may explain. This chain connects TRBV7-7 to TRBJ2-1; weak D call: TRBD2 (6 bases). This CDR3 is 16 amino acids long. Germline loops: CDR1 SSHAT, CDR2 FNYEAQ (reference sequence). CDR3 nucleotide sequence: TGTGCTAGCAGCTCCGATAGCGGCGGCTTGGGGAATGAGCAGTTCTTC. It translates to CASSSDSGGLGNEQFF. The full variable domain, completed using reference TRBV7-7 and TRBJ2-1, is GAGVSQSPRYKVTKRGQDVTLRCDPISSHATLYWYQQALGQGPEFLTYFNYEAQPDKSGLPSDRFSAERPEGSISTLTIQRTEQRDSAMYRCASSSDSGGLGNEQFFGPGTRLTVL.

V gene TRBV19 combines with J gene TRBJ1-5; TRBD1 might be the D (5 bases). Germline CDR1 is LNHDA and CDR2 is SQIVND (reference sequence). V gave up 1 base and J gave up 9 bases, with 16 bases separating them. The CDR3 has 15 amino acids. The DNA for the CDR3 is TGTGCCAGTAGTATAGCAACAGGCATTGTGCGGCCCCAGCATTTT. It encodes CASSIATGIVRPQHF.

V gene TRBV10-3 combines with J gene TRBJ2-7; D might be TRBD2 (5 bases). Germline V gene lookup returns CDR1 ENHRY and CDR2 SYGVKD. The CDR3 has 12 residues. The germline V and J ends were trimmed by 10 bases and 4 bases, with 14 bases remaining between them. The CDR3 DNA is TGTGCCACCTGGCGGGTAGGGTACGAGCAGTACTTC. As protein: CATWRVGYEQYF.

This clone was counted a single time. The V and J genes are TRBV5-1 and TRBJ2-3, with 8 nucleotides matching TRBD1. CDR3 length: 15 amino acids. Trimming took 2 bases from V and 5 from J; bases not matched to a gene: 7. The germline CDR1 and CDR2 sequences are SGHRS and YFSETQ. The CDR3 nucleotides are TGCGCCAGCAGCTTCCTGGACAGGGTGAGAGATACGCAGTATTTT. Amino acid sequence: CASSFLDRVRDTQYF.

The rearrangement joins TRBV7-3 to TRBJ2-1; D call uncertain. The CDR3 has 15 amino acids. Germline CDR1 and CDR2: SGHTA and FQGTGA. Trimming left V 6 bases short and J 7 bases short, with 19 bases between. In DNA form, the CDR3 reads TGTGCCAGCAGGACAAGCCCGGGCGAGTTTAATGAGCAGTTCTTC. Its translation: CASRTSPGEFNEQFF. The full variable domain, in which reference TRBV7-3 and TRBJ2-1 provide the parts outside the CDR3, is GAGVSQTPSNKVTEKGKYVELRCDPISGHTALYWYRQSLGQGPEFLIYFQGTGAADDSGLPNDRFFAVRPEGSVSTLKIQRTERGDSAVYLCASRTSPGEFNEQFFGPGTRLTVL.

The CDR3 loop reads CASSPRWDRNTEAFF. The CDR3 DNA reads TGCGCCAGCAGTCCTAGGTGGGACCGGAACACTGAAGCTTTCTTT. This sequence joins TRBV4-1 and TRBJ1-1, with a tentative D call TRBD1 (5 bases). The CDR3 loop spans 15 amino acids. The V and J ends lost 6 bases and 1 base respectively, with 15 bases between them. Germline CDR1 and CDR2: MGHRA and YSYEKL.

This clone was observed once. CDR3 region: CARRTGSGQPQHF. DNA of the CDR3: TGTGCCAGACGGACAGGTTCTGGCCAGCCCCAGCATTTT. The rearrangement links TRBV19 to TRBJ1-5; 7 positions agree with TRBD1. This CDR3 region has 13 residues. The germline V gene encodes CDR1 LNHDA and CDR2 SQIVND (reference sequence). V lost 9 bases and J lost 7; bases outside the gene matches: 9.

Regarding this clone: The identical CDR3 is also encoded by other nucleotide sequences in the sample. The chain uses TRBV2 and TRBJ2-7; the D is unclear. V was cut by 3 bases and J by 3 bases, with 0 bases left in between. Germline CDR1 reads SNHLY; CDR2 reads FYNNEI. The CDR3 is 10 amino acids. This CDR3 reads CASSDYEQYF. The CDR3 DNA is TGTGCCAGCAGTGACTACGAGCAGTACTTC.